This entry concerns a single TCR beta chain. The antigen remains undetermined. Repertoires were generated with immunoSEQ multiplex PCR, while TCRdb's copy carries only in-frame clones and drops some. The sample lists fewer than 40,000 clones; approximately 85% were seen once. Described time point: naive CD8 control sorted from an acute-time-point sample. Surface staining used CD3, CD8 and CD45RO, with dead cells excluded. Trimming stripped 0 bases from V and 3 bases from J, with 13 bases between. Germline values: CDR1 SGDLS, CDR2 YYNGEE. This CDR3 has 15 residues. This sample is part of a study of CD8 T cells in acute hepatitis C reinfection. The study's findings and limits: Few CDR3s matched those for other epitopes. TRBV04 and TRBV06 were preferentially used in all groups, not explained by naive pool overrepresentation.

Sequenced material: naive CD8+ T cells from PBMCs. This receptor was taken from a woman between 18 and 29 years old who spontaneously cleared hepatitis C infection. The V gene is TRBV9, the J gene TRBJ2-7, with a possible D match to TRBD2 (5 bases). CDR3 DNA sequence: TGTGCCAGCAGCGTAGCTGGAGGACCACTCTACGAGCAGTACTTC. As protein: CASSVAGGPLYEQYF.